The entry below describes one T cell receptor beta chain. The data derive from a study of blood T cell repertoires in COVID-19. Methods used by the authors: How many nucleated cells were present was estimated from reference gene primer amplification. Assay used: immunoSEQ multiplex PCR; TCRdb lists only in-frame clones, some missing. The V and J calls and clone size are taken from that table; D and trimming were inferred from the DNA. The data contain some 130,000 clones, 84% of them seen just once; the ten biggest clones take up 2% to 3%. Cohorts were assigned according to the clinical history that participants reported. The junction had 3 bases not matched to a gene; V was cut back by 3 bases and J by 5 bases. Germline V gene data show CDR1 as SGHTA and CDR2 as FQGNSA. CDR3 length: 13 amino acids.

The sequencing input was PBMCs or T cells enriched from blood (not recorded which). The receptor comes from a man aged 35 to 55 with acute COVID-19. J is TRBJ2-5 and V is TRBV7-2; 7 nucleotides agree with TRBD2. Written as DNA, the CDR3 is TGTGCCAGCAGCTTTGGGGGAGGGGAGACCCAGTACTTC. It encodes CASSFGGGETQYF.